A single sample gave rise to the 5 T cell receptor beta chains below, sequenced in a study of long-term antiretroviral therapy in people with HIV. Runs used v3.0 of the immunoSEQ assay and were done at survey level. The repertoire was sequenced with immunoSEQ multiplex PCR; TCRdb's copy has only in-frame clones and lacks some. The sample lists about 48,000 clones, about 86% occurring once. The sequences come from unsorted PBMCs, collected 0.8 years after starting antiretroviral therapy. These receptors all stem from a woman under 30 with HIV.

J is TRBJ1-4 and V is TRBV7-8; D unclear. Trimming pared 5 bases from V and 8 bases from J, leaving 12 bases between. Per germline, CDR1 SGHVS and CDR2 FQNEAQ. The CDR3 is 13 residues long. CDR3 nucleotide sequence: TGTGCCAGCAGCCCAGTTACACAGGAAAAACTGTTTTTT. The encoded protein is CASSPVTQEKLFF.

The rearrangement joins TRBV7-2 to TRBJ2-7, with TRBD1 matching 7 bases. The CDR3 extends over 15 amino acids. V lost 1 base, J lost 5 bases, and 8 bases stayed unmatched. Per the germline V gene, CDR1 is SGHTA and CDR2 is FQGNSA. CDR3 in amino acids: CASSLDRGLANEQYF. The CDR3 DNA reads as TGTGCCAGCAGCTTAGACAGGGGCCTCGCTAACGAGCAGTACTTC.

The V call is TRBV27, the J call TRBJ2-1; D possibly matches TRBD1 or TRBD2 (5 bases each). V lost 6 bases and J 8 bases, leaving 20 bases between the germline ends. The CDR3 consists of 15 residues. The germline CDR1 and CDR2 sequences are MNHEY and SMNVEV (reference sequence). CDR3 residues: CASSPSGPGGDEQFF. As DNA, the CDR3 is TGTGCCAGCAGCCCTTCGGGACCAGGAGGCGATGAGCAGTTCTTC.

The V gene is TRBV18, the J gene TRBJ2-7; D is perhaps TRBD1 (6 bases). Per germline, CDR1 KGHSH and CDR2 LQKENI. The CDR3 runs 14 residues. Between the trimmed V and J ends, which lost 3 bases and 5 bases, there was a span of 14 bases. CDR3 region: CASSPPGTSDEQYF. The CDR3 bases are TGTGCCAGCTCACCCCCTGGGACAAGCGACGAGCAGTACTTC.

The table lists this clone with a few counts. The chain combines TRBV27 with TRBJ2-2; the D gene could be TRBD1 or TRBD2 (5 bases each). Trimming stripped 7 bases from V and 6 bases from J, with 15 bases between. The CDR3 is 14 amino acids. Germline CDR1 and CDR2: MNHEY and SMNVEV (reference sequence). This chain's CDR3 is CASTGTHHPGELFF. The CDR3 region has the DNA TGTGCCAGCACCGGGACCCATCATCCCGGGGAGCTGTTTTTT.